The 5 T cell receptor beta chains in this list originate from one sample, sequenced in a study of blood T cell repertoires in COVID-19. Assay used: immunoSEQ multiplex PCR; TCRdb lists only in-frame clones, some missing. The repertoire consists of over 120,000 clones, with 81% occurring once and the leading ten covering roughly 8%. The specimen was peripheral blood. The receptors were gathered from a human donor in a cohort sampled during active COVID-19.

The CDR3 is CASSGIAGRLGEQYF. In nucleotides, the CDR3 is TGTGCCAGCAGCGGAATAGCGGGCAGACTAGGCGAGCAGTACTTC. The chain is built from TRBV6-2 or TRBV6-3 and TRBJ2-7; 7 bases match TRBD2. From germline, CDR1 is MNHEY and CDR2 SVGEGT. CDR3 length: 15 amino acids. With 6 bases clipped from V and 6 bases from J, the junction kept 14 bases outside the gene matches.

This chain's CDR3 is CASSHNDREFNEQYF. CDR3 DNA: TGCGCCAGCAGCCATAACGACAGGGAATTCAACGAGCAGTACTTC. This sequence joins TRBV4-1 and TRBJ2-7; 7 nucleotides match TRBD1. V lost 3 bases to trimming and J lost 5 bases; unmatched junction nucleotides: 10. From germline, CDR1 is MGHRA and CDR2 YSYEKL. The CDR3 covers 15 residues.

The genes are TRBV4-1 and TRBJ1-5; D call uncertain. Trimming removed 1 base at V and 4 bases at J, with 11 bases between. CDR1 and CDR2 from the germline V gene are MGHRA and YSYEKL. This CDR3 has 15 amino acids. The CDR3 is CASSQAGLGNQPQHF. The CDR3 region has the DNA TGCGCCAGCAGCCAAGCAGGTCTGGGTAATCAGCCCCAGCATTTT.

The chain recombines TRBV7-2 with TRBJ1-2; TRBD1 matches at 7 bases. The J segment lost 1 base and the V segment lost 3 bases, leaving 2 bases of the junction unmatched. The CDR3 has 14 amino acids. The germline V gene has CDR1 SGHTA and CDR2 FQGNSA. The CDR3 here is CASSLRDSNYGYTF. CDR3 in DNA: TGTGCCAGCAGCTTGAGGGACAGTAACTATGGCTACACCTTC.

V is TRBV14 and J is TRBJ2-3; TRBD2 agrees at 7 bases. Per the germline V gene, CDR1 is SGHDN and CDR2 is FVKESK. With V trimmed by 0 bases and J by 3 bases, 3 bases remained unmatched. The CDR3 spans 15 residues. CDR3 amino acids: CASSQDRLATDTQYF. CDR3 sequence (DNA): TGTGCCAGCAGCCAAGATAGACTAGCAACAGATACGCAGTATTTT.